The TCR beta chain under discussion was sequenced for a study of shared clonotypes between healthy human individuals. At the level of the study: Donors consisted of two women and three men between 18 and 49.

Study findings and constraints: Specimens sampled were limited to blood, with tissue repertoires likely differing.

About this clone: Its matching antigen is unknown.

Trimming shortened V by 5 bases and J by 3 bases, and 5 bases separated the two germline ends. CDR3 length equals 12 residues. Germline V gene data show CDR1 as MDHEN and CDR2 as SYDVKM. The authors ran unsorted PBMC replicate PCRs on 300 ng DNA, approximately 31,000 T cell genomes. The repertoire was sequenced with immunoSEQ multiplex PCR; TCRdb's copy has only in-frame clones and lacks some. The sample includes roughly 510,000 clones, over 60% of them seen just once. Specimen: PBMCs. The TCR was taken from a woman aged 40 to 50 in good health. Some clones in this sample may be carry-over from other donors' samples. The chain combines TRBV28 with TRBJ1-5, with no clear D. CDR3 sequence reads: CASSQNNQPQHF. DNA for the CDR3: TGTGCCAGCAGTCAGAACAATCAGCCCCAGCATTTT.